This T cell receptor beta chain came from a study of shared T cell receptors in the human thymus. The CDR3 extends over 16 amino acids. In germline, CDR1 is MGHRA, CDR2 YSYEKL. Trimming pared 3 bases from V and 3 bases from J, leaving 15 bases between. TCRdb's copy holds only in-frame clones and misses some; the assay was immunoSEQ multiplex PCR. The sample lists hundreds of thousands of clones; roughly 86% were seen once. The sample also formed part of further work on human thymus T cells. That publication notes: Having corrective surgery for congenital heart defects, healthy Finnish infants were the ones who donated. During corrective heart surgery, resections were taken, and the thymus tissue came from them. There appeared to be biased usage of V and J genes in thymic and blood repertoires. Related research described strongly overlapping thymic repertoires in unrelated people.

V usage is TRBV4-1 and J usage is TRBJ1-5, with D uncertain. The material sequenced was thymocytes. The sequence was collected from a boy under two years old with a congenital heart defect. CDR3 bases: TGCGCCAGCAGCCAGAACGGAGCCCCAGACAATCAGCCCCAGCATTTT. Protein product: CASSQNGAPDNQPQHF.